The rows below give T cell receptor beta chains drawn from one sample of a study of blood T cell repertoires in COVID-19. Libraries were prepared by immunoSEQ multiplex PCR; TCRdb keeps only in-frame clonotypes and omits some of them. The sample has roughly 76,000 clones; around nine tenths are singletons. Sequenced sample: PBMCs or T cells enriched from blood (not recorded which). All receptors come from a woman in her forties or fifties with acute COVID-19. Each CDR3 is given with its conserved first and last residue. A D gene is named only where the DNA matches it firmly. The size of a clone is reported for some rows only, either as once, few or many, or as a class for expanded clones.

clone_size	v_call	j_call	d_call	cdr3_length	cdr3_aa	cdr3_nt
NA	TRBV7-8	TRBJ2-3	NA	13	CASSFGSTDTQYF	TGTGCCAGCAGCTTCGGGAGCACAGATACGCAGTATTTT
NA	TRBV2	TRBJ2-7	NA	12	CASRRDLYEQYF	TGTGCCAGCAGGCGGGACCTATACGAGCAGTACTTC
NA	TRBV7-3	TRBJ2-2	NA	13	CASSLNEAGELFF	TGTGCCAGCAGCTTGAATGAGGCCGGGGAGCTGTTTTTT
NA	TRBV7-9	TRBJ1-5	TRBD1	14	CASSPGQGLQPQHF	TGTGCCAGCAGTCCGGGACAGGGTCTTCAGCCCCAGCATTTT
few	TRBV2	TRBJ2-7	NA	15	CASSDVLPTDYEQYF	TGTGCCAGCAGCGACGTACTACCCACCGACTACGAGCAGTACTTC
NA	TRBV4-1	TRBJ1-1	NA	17	CASSQEGGPQKRTEAFF	TGCGCCAGCAGCCAAGAGGGGGGACCACAGAAGAGAACTGAAGCTTTCTTT
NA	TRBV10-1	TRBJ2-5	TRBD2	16	CASSDLGLAGEETQYF	TGCGCCAGCAGTGATTTAGGACTAGCGGGAGAAGAGACCCAGTACTTC
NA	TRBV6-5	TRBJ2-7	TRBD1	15	CAISEGAYTTYEQYF	TGTGCCATAAGCGAGGGGGCTTATACTACCTACGAGCAGTACTTC
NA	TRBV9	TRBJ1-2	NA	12	CASSGQLKGYTF	TGTGCCAGCAGCGGTCAGTTAAAAGGCTACACCTTC
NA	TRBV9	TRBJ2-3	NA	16	CASSVRIADFTDTQYF	TGTGCCAGCAGCGTACGGATAGCAGATTTCACAGATACGCAGTATTTT
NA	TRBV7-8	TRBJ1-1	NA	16	CASSMWTGTLNTEAFF	TGTGCCAGCAGCATGTGGACCGGGACACTGAACACTGAAGCTTTCTTT
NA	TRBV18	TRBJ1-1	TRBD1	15	CASSQDRTPDTEAFF	TGTGCCAGCTCACAGGACAGGACCCCGGACACTGAAGCTTTCTTT
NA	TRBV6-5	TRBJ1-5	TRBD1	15	CASSRDRAGNQPQHF	TGTGCCAGCAGTAGAGACAGGGCGGGGAATCAGCCCCAGCATTTT
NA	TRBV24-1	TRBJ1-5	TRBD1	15	CATRGQGMGNQPQHF	TGTGCCACCAGGGGACAGGGGATGGGCAATCAGCCCCAGCATTTT
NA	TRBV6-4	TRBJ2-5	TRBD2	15	CASRIAGGPQETQYF	TGTGCCAGCAGAATAGCGGGAGGGCCCCAAGAGACCCAGTACTTC
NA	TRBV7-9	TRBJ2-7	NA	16	CASSLAGLTYSYEQYF	TGTGCCAGCAGCTTAGCAGGACTCACTTACTCCTACGAGCAGTACTTC
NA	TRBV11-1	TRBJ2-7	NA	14	CASSSPSLELEQYF	TGTGCCAGCAGCTCCCCCTCACTAGAATTGGAGCAGTACTTC
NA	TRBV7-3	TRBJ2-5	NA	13	CASSFQGGETQYF	TGTGCCAGCAGCTTCCAGGGCGGAGAGACCCAGTACTTC
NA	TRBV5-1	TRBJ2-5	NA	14	CASSLQGIQETQYF	TGCGCCAGCAGCTTGCAGGGAATACAAGAGACCCAGTACTTC
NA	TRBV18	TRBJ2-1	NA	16	CASSPWAQSSYNEQFF	TGTGCCAGCTCACCGTGGGCCCAGAGCTCCTACAATGAGCAGTTCTTC
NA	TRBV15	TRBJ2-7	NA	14	CATSREGGSYEQYF	TGTGCCACCAGCAGAGAGGGGGGATCCTACGAGCAGTACTTC
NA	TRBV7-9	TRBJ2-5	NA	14	CASSFQDRWETQYF	TGTGCCAGCAGCTTCCAAGACAGGTGGGAGACCCAGTACTTC
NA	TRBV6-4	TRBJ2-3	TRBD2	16	CASSDSAGAGTDTQYF	TGTGCCAGCAGTGACTCCGCGGGAGCGGGCACAGATACGCAGTATTTT
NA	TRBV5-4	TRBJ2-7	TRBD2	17	CASSFISGTSVTYEQYF	TGTGCCAGCAGCTTTATCTCCGGGACTAGCGTCACCTACGAGCAGTACTTC
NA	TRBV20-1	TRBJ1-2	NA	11	CSATRTGGYTF	TGCAGTGCTACCAGGACGGGGGGCTACACCTTC
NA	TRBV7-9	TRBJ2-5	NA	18	CASSLAKLADWYQETQYF	TGTGCCAGCAGCTTAGCTAAGCTGGCGGATTGGTACCAAGAGACCCAGTACTTC
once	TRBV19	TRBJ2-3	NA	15	CASSMPGAGTDTQYF	TGTGCCAGTAGTATGCCGGGAGCTGGTACAGATACGCAGTATTTT